These 29 T cell receptor beta chains came from one sample sequenced in a study of cytotoxic CD8 clonotypes in ibrutinib-treated CLL. This table comes from immunoSEQ multiplex PCR, and its TCRdb copy is limited to in-frame clones, with some not included. The data contain about 140,000 clones, approximately 80% of them singletons. Sample: PBMCs, taken after 36 months of ibrutinib treatment. The origin of the receptors is a human donor with chronic lymphocytic leukemia.

The chain couples TRBV5-1 to TRBJ2-3; D unresolved. V lost 0 bases to trimming and J lost 2 bases, with 7 bases between them. The germline V gene encodes CDR1 SGHRS and CDR2 YFSETQ. CDR3 length equals 14 residues. The CDR3 coding sequence is TGCGCCAGCAGCTTGGGCCTCGACACAGATACGCAGTATTTT. The encoded protein is CASSLGLDTDTQYF.

The rearrangement uses TRBV7-9 and TRBJ1-2; no definite D call. Per germline, CDR1 SEHNR and CDR2 FQNEAQ (reference sequence). The CDR3 is 15 residues long. The V gene lost 5 bases and the J gene lost 4 bases, with 17 bases spanning the gap. The CDR3: CASSPPILTLYGYTF. The CDR3, as DNA: TGTGCCAGCAGCCCGCCGATACTCACCCTCTATGGCTACACCTTC.

This chain joins TRBV5-1 and TRBJ2-3, with TRBD2 identical over 10 bases. V lost 5 bases and J lost 4; bases outside the gene matches: 10. Looked up from germline, CDR1 is SGHRS and CDR2 is YFSETQ. This CDR3 spans 16 amino acids. This CDR3 is CASRRLAGASADTQYF. CDR3 in DNA: TGCGCCAGCAGAAGGCTAGCGGGAGCTTCGGCAGATACGCAGTATTTT.

This chain joins TRBV7-9 and TRBJ2-5; 9 nucleotides align to TRBD2. The CDR3 spans 18 residues. J lost 5 bases, V lost 4 bases, and 17 bases had no gene match. From germline, CDR1 is SEHNR and CDR2 FQNEAQ (reference sequence). CDR3: CASSSNQYSGRSGETQYF. In DNA, the CDR3 is TGTGCCAGCAGCTCAAACCAGTACAGCGGGAGGTCTGGTGAGACCCAGTACTTC.

The V and J genes are TRBV29-1 and TRBJ1-2; D not resolved. The germline V gene has CDR1 SQVTM and CDR2 ANQGSEA. V lost 3 bases and J 8 bases, leaving 10 bases between the germline ends. This CDR3 spans 11 amino acids. CDR3 residues: CSVDGVQGYTF. CDR3 bases: TGCAGCGTTGATGGGGTACAGGGCTACACCTTC.

J is TRBJ1-4 and V is TRBV28; 7 bases line up with TRBD1. From germline, CDR1 is MDHEN and CDR2 SYDVKM. CDR3 length: 16 amino acids. V lost 5 bases, J lost 5 bases, and 11 bases stayed unmatched. The CDR3: CASSPTRGQRNEKLFF. The CDR3 DNA reads as TGTGCCAGCAGTCCAACCAGGGGACAGAGGAATGAAAAACTGTTTTTT.

J is TRBJ2-1 and V is TRBV5-5; D may be TRBD1 (8 bases). Germline V gene lookup returns CDR1 SGHKS and CDR2 YYEKEE (reference sequence). The V end was cut by 2 bases, the J end by 6 bases, with 12 bases between. The CDR3 length is 14 residues. The CDR3 coding sequence is TGTGCCAGCAGCTTTACAGGGGGGGTCAATGAGCAGTTCTTC. Translation gives CASSFTGGVNEQFF.

V gene TRBV11-2 combines with J gene TRBJ1-5, with D possibly TRBD1 on 5 matching bases. This CDR3 region has 13 residues. V shed 5 bases and J shed 11 bases, with 16 bases lying between them. Germline V gene sequence: CDR1 SGHAT, CDR2 FQNNGV. CDR3 in DNA: TGTGCCAGCAGCCTTTCCATCCGGGACTCCCAGCATTTT. Encoded protein: CASSLSIRDSQHF.

The chain is built from TRBV19 and TRBJ2-1, with 7 bases aligning to TRBD1. Looked up from germline, CDR1 is LNHDA and CDR2 is SQIVND (reference sequence). CDR3 length: 15 residues. V lost 8 bases and J lost 2; bases outside the gene matches: 9. This chain's CDR3 is CASALGDSTYNEQFF. The CDR3 DNA follows: TGTGCCAGTGCATTGGGGGACAGCACCTACAATGAGCAGTTCTTC.

The rearrangement links TRBV4-1 to TRBJ2-7; TRBD2 matches at 13 bases. V dropped 4 bases and J dropped 3; count of bases not matched to a gene: 6. The CDR3 is made up of 16 amino acids. In germline, CDR1 is MGHRA, CDR2 YSYEKL. Here the CDR3 reads CASSLSRLAGGYEQYF. CDR3 nucleotide sequence: TGCGCCAGCAGCCTTAGCCGACTAGCGGGAGGCTACGAGCAGTACTTC.

This clone showed up just a few times. The rearrangement links TRBV30 to TRBJ1-2, with D hard to call. With 2 bases removed from V and 4 bases from J, the gap between germline ends came to 8 bases. Germline lookup yields CDR1 GTSNPN and CDR2 SVGIG (reference sequence). CDR3 length: 12 amino acids. CDR3 in DNA: TGTGCCTGGAGTCGGGGAAGCTATGGCTACACCTTC. Residues: CAWSRGSYGYTF.

J is TRBJ2-7 and V is TRBV7-6, with 10 bases matching TRBD1. The V segment lost 4 bases and the J segment 3 bases; nucleotides outside the gene matches: 6. Germline V gene lookup returns CDR1 SGHVS and CDR2 FNYEAQ. CDR3 length: 15 residues. The CDR3 loop reads CASSSTGTGVYEQYF. In DNA form, the CDR3 reads TGTGCCAGCAGCTCGACCGGGACAGGGGTCTACGAGCAGTACTTC.

The rearrangement links TRBV9 to TRBJ2-1, with 8 bases fitting TRBD2. CDR1 and CDR2 (germline): SGDLS, YYNGEE. The CDR3 is 15 amino acids. The J segment lost 3 bases and the V segment lost 5 bases, leaving 7 bases of the junction unmatched. CDR3 sequence (DNA): TGTGCCAGCAGTTTGGGAGGGACTAGCTACAATGAGCAGTTCTTC. This sequence encodes CASSLGGTSYNEQFF.

V usage is TRBV10-1 and J usage is TRBJ2-2; tentative D call: TRBD2 (6 bases). V shed 6 bases and J shed 3 bases, with 11 bases lying between them. In germline, CDR1 is WNHNN, CDR2 SYGVQD (reference sequence). This CDR3 contains 14 residues. In DNA, the CDR3 is TGCGCCAGCAGATTGGGGGGTGACACCGGGGAGCTGTTTTTT. Translated: CASRLGGDTGELFF.

This clone turned up a few times. The chain couples TRBV18 to TRBJ1-2, with 7 bases fitting TRBD1. The CDR3 is 13 residues long. The trim removed 2 bases at V and 7 bases at J, leaving 4 bases unmatched. The germline V gene encodes CDR1 KGHSH and CDR2 LQKENI. CDR3 residues: CASSPEGAGGYTF. The DNA of the CDR3 is TGTGCCAGCTCACCAGAGGGGGCCGGTGGCTACACCTTC.

The V and J genes are TRBV27 and TRBJ2-1, with 7 bases lining up with TRBD2. Germline CDR1 reads MNHEY; CDR2 reads SMNVEV (reference sequence). V shed 5 bases, J shed 5 bases, and the junction held 6 bases outside the gene matches. The CDR3 sequence is 14 residues long. CDR3 residues: CASSTLAEDNEQFF. CDR3 nucleotides: TGTGCCAGCAGTACCCTAGCGGAAGACAATGAGCAGTTCTTC.

The chain joins TRBV7-6 to TRBJ2-3; the D gene is possibly TRBD2 (6 bases). The V gene lost 3 bases and the J gene lost 7 bases, with 20 bases spanning the gap. CDR1 and CDR2 (germline): SGHVS, FNYEAQ. The CDR3 runs to 16 residues. As DNA, the CDR3 is TGTGCCAGCAGCTTGGGAGGTTCAGGGAATCCACATACGCAGTATTTT. Translation: CASSLGGSGNPHTQYF.

This clone has just one count. The chain couples TRBV5-5 to TRBJ2-3; 7 bases map to TRBD2. This CDR3 spans 16 amino acids. V lost 4 bases to trimming and J lost 1 base; unmatched junction nucleotides: 9. The germline CDR1 and CDR2 sequences are SGHKS and YYEKEE (reference sequence). This CDR3 reads CASSIPAGWGTDTQYF. CDR3 nucleotide sequence: TGTGCCAGCAGCATCCCAGCGGGATGGGGCACAGATACGCAGTATTTT.

This clone was observed once. V is TRBV25-1 and J is TRBJ2-7, with D perhaps TRBD1 (6 bases). CDR1 and CDR2 from the germline V gene are MGHDK and SYGVNS. Trimming pared 2 bases from V and 7 bases from J, leaving 9 bases between. This CDR3 contains 12 residues. The chain's CDR3 is CASSEGGREQYF. The CDR3 nucleotides are TGTGCCAGCAGTGAAGGGGGCAGAGAGCAGTACTTC.

V usage is TRBV5-1 and J usage is TRBJ2-7, with TRBD1 matching 10 bases. V was clipped by 4 bases and J by 7 bases; unmatched bases: 14. Per the germline V gene, CDR1 is SGHRS and CDR2 is YFSETQ. CDR3 length: 16 amino acids. The CDR3 bases are TGCGCCAGCAGCATACGAGCCGGGACAGGGGCCGGGGAGCAGTACTTC. Translating it yields CASSIRAGTGAGEQYF. Full variable domain (missing parts from reference TRBV5-1 and TRBJ2-7): KAGVTQTPRYLIKTRGQQVTLSCSPISGHRSVSWYQQTPGQGLQFLFEYFSETQRNKGNFPGRFSGRQFSNSRSEMNVSTLELGDSALYLCASSIRAGTGAGEQYFGPGTRLTVT.

The count of this clone is one. The CDR3 protein is CASSQVPGGTQPQHF. The CDR3 bases are TGCGCCAGCAGCCAAGTTCCCGGGGGAACTCAGCCCCAGCATTTT. This chain links TRBV4-1 with TRBJ1-5, with D possibly being TRBD1 (5 bases). Germline lookup yields CDR1 MGHRA and CDR2 YSYEKL. The V end was cut by 1 base, the J end by 6 bases, with 13 bases between. The CDR3 consists of 15 residues.

The genes are TRBV30 and TRBJ1-1, with 7 bases identical to TRBD1. The junction had 22 bases not matched to a gene; V was cut back by 3 bases and J by 0 bases. CDR1 is GTSNPN and CDR2 is SVGIG in the germline V gene (reference sequence). This CDR3 region has 20 residues. The CDR3 is CAWRRVPITGQARMNTEAFF. CDR3 coding DNA: TGTGCCTGGAGAAGGGTCCCTATAACAGGACAGGCGAGGATGAACACTGAAGCTTTCTTT.

J is TRBJ1-3 and V is TRBV6-5; D possibly corresponds to TRBD1 (5 bases). The CDR3 contains 14 residues. The germline V gene encodes CDR1 MNHEY and CDR2 SVGAGI. Between the trimmed V and J ends, which lost 4 bases and 3 bases, there was a span of 10 bases. In DNA form, the CDR3 reads TGTGCCAGCAGTTCAAGACAGAGTGGAAACACCATATATTTT. Amino acids: CASSSRQSGNTIYF.

This clone was seen once. The rearrangement joins TRBV10-3 to TRBJ2-3, with D tentatively TRBD2 (6 bases). V was shortened by 6 bases and J by 3 bases, with 16 bases between the two germline ends. Germline assignment: CDR1 ENHRY and CDR2 SYGVKD. The CDR3 runs 15 residues. The CDR3 reads CAISTAAGRTDTQYF. The CDR3 bases are TGTGCCATCAGCACCGCAGCGGGCCGAACAGATACGCAGTATTTT.

V gene TRBV30 combines with J gene TRBJ2-2; D remains ambiguous. V lost 0 bases, J lost 6 bases, and 8 bases lay in between. CDR1 and CDR2 from the germline V gene are GTSNPN and SVGIG (reference sequence). The CDR3 sequence is 13 residues long. CDR3 in amino acids: CAWSVRRAGELFF. CDR3 bases: TGTGCCTGGAGTGTACGACGGGCCGGGGAGCTGTTTTTT.

The V gene is TRBV9, the J gene TRBJ1-2; D gene uncertain. Looked up from germline, CDR1 is SGDLS and CDR2 is YYNGEE. This CDR3 contains 14 residues. V lost 4 bases, J lost 4 bases, and 14 bases lay in between. The CDR3 region has the DNA TGTGCCAGCAGCCTTTTAGATTTATTCTATGGCTACACCTTC. Translating gives CASSLLDLFYGYTF.

This clone occurred once. The chain has TRBV30 and TRBJ2-7, with TRBD2 identical over 7 bases. Germline trimming cut 2 bases from V and 5 bases from J; bases unmatched to any gene: 9. The CDR3 length is 14 residues. Germline V gene lookup returns CDR1 GTSNPN and CDR2 SVGIG (reference sequence). CDR3 in DNA: TGTGCCTGGAGTATTGGGGGGGTAGCGGACGAGCAGTACTTC. Its protein product is CAWSIGGVADEQYF. Based on the CDR3 plus reference TRBV30 and TRBJ2-7, the full variable domain is SQTIHQWPATLVQPVGSPLSLECTVEGTSNPNLYWYRQAAGRGLQLLFYSVGIGQISSEVPQNLSASRPQDRQFILSSKKLLLSDSGFYLCAWSIGGVADEQYFGPGTRLTVT.

In its sample, this clone was seen once. The CDR3 DNA reads TGCAGCGTTGTTTTATTTAATAATTTGTTCCGCGGAAACATTCAGTACTTC. Translated, it gives CSVVLFNNLFRGNIQYF. The rearrangement joins TRBV29-1 to TRBJ2-4; D remains ambiguous. V was pared by 4 bases and J by 6 bases, with 25 bases between. Germline loops: CDR1 SQVTM, CDR2 ANQGSEA. This CDR3 has 17 amino acids.

The CDR3 DNA reads TGTGCCAGCAGCCAAGAACAGGTTCCACGCATGAATACGCAGTATTTT. Residues: CASSQEQVPRMNTQYF. The genes are TRBV4-2 and TRBJ2-3; possible D gene TRBD1, 5 bases. CDR3 length: 16 amino acids. Germline values: CDR1 LGHNA, CDR2 YNFKEQ. V lost 0 bases, J lost 7 bases, and 17 bases lay in between.